This T cell receptor beta chain was identified in a study of vaccination and CD4 T cells after COVID-19. This CDR3 contains 12 residues. Germline V lookup: CDR1 SNHLY, CDR2 FYNNEI. In its sample, this clonotype was seen once. What it binds is unknown. A read error may account for a junction end that differs from germline. Specified treatment: roughly 11-day PBMC culture with coronavirus spike peptide pools or control peptides (ViraFEST assay). Cultured CD4+ T cells had their DNA profiled by the Oncomine TCR Beta short-read assay. TCRdb analysed the PCR reads with MiXCR anew, one entry per CDR3 protein. Seen here are some 15,000 distinct CDR3 sequences, 50% to 55% observed once, and the top ten hold about an eighth.

The source is a human donor who had recovered from COVID-19. The sequencing sample was made of CD4+ T cells from blood, cultured in vitro. The gene calls are TRBV2 and TRBJ1-5; D is unclear. This CDR3 reads CAGSEESQPQHF. CDR3 DNA sequence: TGTGCCGGCAGTGAAGAATCCCAGCCCCAGCATTTT.